This T cell receptor beta chain was captured in a study of T cell responses to AZD1222 COVID-19 vaccine. Study outcomes and limitations: Without day 14 samples, only post-peak T cell repertoires were studied. Donors were mostly white British, more females; clonal diversity possibly underestimated.

Timing groups of about 4 and about 12 weeks for second doses were pooled. Produced via immunoSEQ multiplex PCR; TCRdb's table is partial and in-frame only. The table lists 95,000 to 150,000 clones, more than 80% of them singletons, with about 4.4% in the top ten. About this clone itself: Its antigen is currently unknown.

Trimming cost V 5 bases and J 5 bases; bases outside gene matches: 8. This CDR3 has 15 amino acids. The germline V gene has CDR1 SGHNT and CDR2 YENEEA. This receptor was taken from an adult who received the AZD1222 COVID-19 vaccine. The V gene is TRBV11-3, the J gene TRBJ2-5; 10 positions agree with TRBD1. This material consisted of peripheral blood, taken 28 days after the second AZD1222 dose. The CDR3 loop is CASSTRDRGLETQYF. In DNA form, the CDR3 reads TGTGCCAGCAGCACCCGGGACAGGGGCCTGGAGACCCAGTACTTC.